This T cell receptor beta chain comes out of a study of shared clonotypes between healthy human individuals. Study in general: The study drew on a couple of women and a few men aged 18 to 49 as donors.

The germline V gene has CDR1 PRHDT and CDR2 FYEKMQ (reference sequence). The V end was cut by 7 bases, the J end by 1 base, with 10 bases between. CDR3 length equals 13 residues. This clone has just a few counts. Selected positively for CCR7 and CD45RO-negative, naive CD8 cells excluded terminally differentiated effector memory CD45RA+ cells. For each subset, genomic DNA was distributed in equal portions over several immunoSEQ plates. Using immunoSEQ multiplex PCR, the repertoire was profiled, and TCRdb retains in-frame clones only, with some absent. The sample yields about 1,800,000 clones, around 96% seen once.

The sequence was collected from a man aged 18 to 35 in good health. The chain employs TRBV13 and TRBJ1-1; D uncertain. The sequencing input was naive CD8+ T cells sorted from blood. The CDR3 DNA is TGTGCCAGCACCCCCACCCCGAACACTGAAGCTTTCTTT. As protein: CASTPTPNTEAFF.